This TCR beta chain was profiled in a study of identical twins. As concerns this clonotype: What it binds is not known.

Template switching introduced a universal primer site, and the cDNA bore unique molecular identifiers. Using its own MiXCR run on the 5' RACE reads, TCRdb lists one record per CDR3 protein. The repertoire includes about 470,000 distinct CDR3 sequences, roughly 24% of them detected once, and about 2.9% sits in the top ten. Points from the study as a whole: It was possible that invariant MAIT and iNKT cells partly confounded the zero-insertion analyses.

Germline V gene data show CDR1 as SEHNR and CDR2 as FQNEAQ (reference sequence). This CDR3 has 17 amino acids. The V segment lost 5 bases and the J segment 2 bases; nucleotides outside the gene matches: 9. These data also formed part of another study, on T cells expressing NK-cell markers. That publication notes: Dominant NKG2C+ clonotype frequencies of roughly 1.0-8% of CD8+ T cells were measured in 5 or 6 donors.

This clonotype was sampled from a woman aged 18-29 years in good health. The chain combines TRBV7-9 with TRBJ1-5, with 10 bases identical to TRBD1. The sequenced material came from CD4+ T cells sorted from blood. The CDR3: CASSGIGGTGGNQPQHF. The CDR3 nucleotides read TGTGCCAGCAGCGGGATTGGCGGGACAGGGGGCAATCAGCCCCAGCATTTT.